These T cell receptor beta chains were read from a single sample in a study of blood T cell repertoires in COVID-19. Generated by immunoSEQ multiplex PCR, the TCRdb table keeps only in-frame clones and is missing some. The table records some 150,000 clones, about four fifths of them present only once. Sequenced material: peripheral blood. The receptors derive from a human donor with acute or convalescent COVID-19. The donor label of this sample is uncertain. CDR3s include the opening cysteine and the closing phenylalanine or tryptophan. D genes are given only for firm matches. The size entry is marked missing in some rows and otherwise reads once, few, many or a size class.

14 | few | TRBJ1-6 | - | TRBV5-1 | CASSLGGREEPLHF | TGCGCCAGCAGCTTGGGAGGCAGGGAAGAACCCCTCCACTTT
17 | - | TRBJ1-5 | - | TRBV12-5 | CASGLDPWRYSNQPQHF | TGTGCTAGTGGTTTGGACCCTTGGCGGTATAGCAATCAGCCCCAGCATTTT
16 | - | TRBJ2-3 | TRBD2 | TRBV13 | CASSPGTSGGGDTQYF | TGTGCCAGCAGCCCTGGGACTAGCGGGGGTGGAGATACGCAGTATTTT
15 | few | TRBJ1-6 | TRBD1 | TRBV18 | CASSPGQGEYSPLHF | TGTGCCAGCTCACCGGGACAGGGGGAATACTCACCCCTCCACTTT
17 | - | TRBJ2-1 | TRBD2 | TRBV7-9 | CASSLPIRLAWYNEQFF | TGTGCCAGCAGCTTACCCATCCGACTAGCGTGGTACAATGAGCAGTTCTTC
13 | - | TRBJ1-2 | - | TRBV5-1 | CASALDSDFGYTF | TGCGCCAGCGCCCTCGATAGTGATTTTGGCTACACCTTC
12 | few | TRBJ1-1 | - | TRBV2 | CASRQGDTEAFF | TGTGCCAGCAGACAGGGAGACACTGAAGCTTTCTTT
15 | - | TRBJ2-5 | - | TRBV5-1 | CASKAPGSRQETQYF | TGCGCCAGCAAGGCACCCGGGAGTCGTCAAGAGACCCAGTACTTC
14 | - | TRBJ2-7 | - | TRBV9 | CALSRGKDTYEQYF | TGTGCCCTGTCTAGGGGGAAGGATACCTACGAGCAGTACTTC
14 | few | TRBJ2-1 | TRBD1 | TRBV3-1/TRBV3-2 | CASSQGQPYNEQFF | TGTGCCAGCAGCCAGGGACAGCCCTACAATGAGCAGTTCTTC
16 | - | TRBJ2-7 | - | TRBV11-1 | CASSLAIPRSLREQYF | TGTGCCAGCAGCTTAGCGATACCCAGGTCCTTGCGCGAGCAGTACTTC
14 | once | TRBJ2-3 | TRBD2 | TRBV7-3 | CASSSGLAVDTQYF | TGTGCCAGCAGCTCGGGACTAGCCGTAGATACGCAGTATTTT
14 | - | TRBJ2-5 | - | TRBV13 | CASSPRLIQETQYF | TGTGCCAGCAGCCCCCGACTCATCCAAGAGACCCAGTACTTC
14 | - | TRBJ2-1 | TRBD1 | TRBV28 | CASSFGRGSGEQFF | TGTGCCAGCAGTTTCGGCAGGGGGTCGGGTGAGCAGTTCTTC
13 | once | TRBJ1-5 | - | TRBV5-1 | CASSLSEDQPQHF | TGCGCCAGCAGCTTGTCAGAGGATCAGCCCCAGCATTTT
12 | once | TRBJ1-5 | - | TRBV28 | CASLFRGQPQHF | TGTGCCAGCCTTTTCCGCGGGCAGCCCCAGCATTTT
15 | - | TRBJ2-7 | - | TRBV5-8 | CASSSTRAGSYEQYF | TGTGCCAGCAGCTCCACTAGGGCTGGCTCCTACGAGCAGTACTTC
12 | - | TRBJ1-6 | - | TRBV7-9 | CASRADSAPLHF | TGTGCCAGCAGGGCGGATAGTGCTCCCCTCCACTTT